The rows below give T cell receptor beta chains drawn from one sample of a study of shared clonotypes between healthy human individuals. Libraries were prepared by immunoSEQ multiplex PCR; TCRdb keeps only in-frame clonotypes and omits some of them. The sample lists about 2 million clones; just under 95% were seen once. Sequenced: naive CD8+ T cells sorted from blood. The origin of the receptors is a man aged 18 to 29 in good health. Each CDR3 is given with its conserved first and last residue. A D gene is named only where the DNA matches it firmly. Expanded clones get a size class; other rows say once, few or many, or leave the size out.

clone size: .; CDR3 length: 17; J gene: TRBJ2-3; V gene: TRBV27; D gene: .; CDR3 protein: CASSPFSGGAVWDTQYF; CDR3 DNA: TGTGCCAGCAGTCCCTTTTCCGGGGGAGCGGTATGGGATACGCAGTATTTT
clone size: once; CDR3 length: 12; J gene: TRBJ2-3; V gene: TRBV6-5; D gene: .; CDR3 protein: CASRKLGDTQYF; CDR3 DNA: TGTGCCAGCAGAAAACTAGGAGATACGCAGTATTTT
clone size: .; CDR3 length: 16; J gene: TRBJ2-7; V gene: TRBV4-3; D gene: TRBD2; CDR3 protein: CASSQAETSGVYEQYF; CDR3 DNA: TGCGCCAGCAGCCAAGCCGAGACTAGCGGGGTCTACGAGCAGTACTTC
clone size: .; CDR3 length: 14; J gene: TRBJ1-4; V gene: TRBV19; D gene: .; CDR3 protein: CASSISDSHEKLFF; CDR3 DNA: TGTGCCAGTAGTATATCGGACAGCCATGAAAAACTGTTTTTT
clone size: once; CDR3 length: 14; J gene: TRBJ2-1; V gene: TRBV27; D gene: .; CDR3 protein: CASSLSDSLNEQFF; CDR3 DNA: TGTGCCAGCAGTTTGTCCGACAGTCTCAATGAGCAGTTCTTC
clone size: .; CDR3 length: 12; J gene: TRBJ2-1; V gene: TRBV10-1; D gene: .; CDR3 protein: CATSADYNEQFF; CDR3 DNA: TGCGCCACTTCCGCCGATTACAATGAGCAGTTCTTC
clone size: .; CDR3 length: 17; J gene: TRBJ1-5; V gene: TRBV5-6; D gene: .; CDR3 protein: CASSLRTGIYSNQPQHF; CDR3 DNA: TGTGCCAGCAGTCTTCGGACGGGAATTTATAGCAATCAGCCCCAGCATTTT
clone size: .; CDR3 length: 14; J gene: TRBJ1-1; V gene: TRBV6-1; D gene: .; CDR3 protein: CASIEMGYFSEAFF; CDR3 DNA: TGTGCCAGCATAGAAATGGGATATTTCTCTGAAGCTTTCTTT
clone size: .; CDR3 length: 15; J gene: TRBJ2-7; V gene: TRBV6-1; D gene: .; CDR3 protein: CASSEFAGRAYEQYF; CDR3 DNA: TGTGCCAGCAGTGAATTCGCAGGGAGAGCCTACGAGCAGTACTTC
clone size: .; CDR3 length: 13; J gene: TRBJ1-1; V gene: TRBV10-1; D gene: .; CDR3 protein: CASSESVNTEAFF; CDR3 DNA: TGCGCCAGCAGTGAGTCAGTGAACACTGAAGCTTTCTTT
clone size: .; CDR3 length: 13; J gene: TRBJ2-1; V gene: TRBV19; D gene: .; CDR3 protein: CASSPRRVNEQFF; CDR3 DNA: TGTGCCAGTAGTCCCCGACGGGTCAATGAGCAGTTCTTC
clone size: .; CDR3 length: 13; J gene: TRBJ2-1; V gene: TRBV18; D gene: .; CDR3 protein: CASFLDPYNEQFF; CDR3 DNA: TGTGCCAGCTTCCTGGACCCCTACAATGAGCAGTTCTTC
clone size: .; CDR3 length: 15; J gene: TRBJ2-1; V gene: TRBV29-1; D gene: TRBD2; CDR3 protein: CSVTFPSGSMDEQFF; CDR3 DNA: TGCAGCGTCACCTTCCCCAGCGGGAGTATGGATGAGCAGTTCTTC
clone size: .; CDR3 length: 15; J gene: TRBJ2-7; V gene: TRBV27; D gene: TRBD1; CDR3 protein: CASSPTGTGEYEQYF; CDR3 DNA: TGTGCCAGCAGTCCGACCGGGACAGGGGAGTACGAGCAGTACTTC
clone size: .; CDR3 length: 17; J gene: TRBJ2-2; V gene: TRBV4-1; D gene: .; CDR3 protein: CASSQEWAGGGSGELFF; CDR3 DNA: TGCGCCAGCAGCCAAGAGTGGGCAGGGGGAGGGTCCGGGGAGCTGTTTTTT
clone size: .; CDR3 length: 13; J gene: TRBJ2-1; V gene: TRBV2; D gene: .; CDR3 protein: CASRPSSYNEQFF; CDR3 DNA: TGTGCCAGCAGACCGAGCTCCTACAATGAGCAGTTCTTC
clone size: .; CDR3 length: 15; J gene: TRBJ2-1; V gene: TRBV6-5; D gene: .; CDR3 protein: CASSYSPQLRDEQFF; CDR3 DNA: TGTGCCAGCAGTTACTCGCCCCAGCTTCGGGATGAGCAGTTCTTC
clone size: .; CDR3 length: 12; J gene: TRBJ2-3; V gene: TRBV29-1; D gene: .; CDR3 protein: CSVRVFTDTQYF; CDR3 DNA: TGCAGCGTCAGGGTGTTCACAGATACGCAGTATTTT
clone size: few; CDR3 length: 11; J gene: TRBJ2-2; V gene: TRBV10-3; D gene: .; CDR3 protein: CAISDTGELFF; CDR3 DNA: TGTGCCATCAGTGACACCGGGGAGCTGTTTTTT
clone size: once; CDR3 length: 12; J gene: TRBJ2-2; V gene: TRBV13; D gene: .; CDR3 protein: CASSVGMRELFF; CDR3 DNA: TGTGCCAGCAGCGTCGGAATGCGGGAGCTGTTTTTT
clone size: .; CDR3 length: 16; J gene: TRBJ2-3; V gene: TRBV7-8; D gene: .; CDR3 protein: CASSLLQGGSTDTQYF; CDR3 DNA: TGTGCCAGCAGCTTATTACAGGGGGGGAGCACAGATACGCAGTATTTT
clone size: .; CDR3 length: 12; J gene: TRBJ2-7; V gene: TRBV28; D gene: .; CDR3 protein: CASSFTLGEQYF; CDR3 DNA: TGTGCCAGCAGTTTTACTCTGGGGGAGCAGTACTTC
clone size: .; CDR3 length: 14; J gene: TRBJ2-1; V gene: TRBV4-1; D gene: TRBD1; CDR3 protein: CASSQGQGANEQFF; CDR3 DNA: TGCGCCAGCAGCCAAGGACAGGGGGCGAATGAGCAGTTCTTC
clone size: .; CDR3 length: 13; J gene: TRBJ2-7; V gene: TRBV5-6; D gene: .; CDR3 protein: CASSLNPADEQYF; CDR3 DNA: TGTGCCAGCAGCTTGAACCCGGCGGACGAGCAGTACTTC
clone size: .; CDR3 length: 15; J gene: TRBJ2-7; V gene: TRBV7-9; D gene: .; CDR3 protein: CASSIPGSGSYEQYF; CDR3 DNA: TGTGCCAGCAGCATACCCGGGAGCGGATCCTACGAGCAGTACTTC